This T cell receptor (beta chain) was sequenced in a study of early T cells in non-severe SARS-CoV-2 infection. TCRdb independently ran MiXCR on the 5' RACE reads; one entry per CDR3 protein. Of 25,000 to 35,000 distinct CDR3 sequences listed, under 6% are singletons. The CDR3 is made up of 14 amino acids. The V and J ends lost 7 bases and 1 base, in that order; junction bases with no gene match: 6. From germline, CDR1 is SGDLS and CDR2 YYNGEE. This clonotype was observed at least ten times. Sequencing was carried out using whole blood. This TCR derives from an adult who was a healthcare worker with PCR-confirmed SARS-CoV-2 infection or an uninfected control (not recorded which). The chain employs TRBV9 and TRBJ2-3, with TRBD2 matching over 7 bases. The CDR3 DNA sequence: TGTGCCAGCGCGGCTAGCGGAGGCACAGATACGCAGTATTTT. Protein sequence: CASAASGGTDTQYF.